Sequencing of this T cell receptor (beta chain) was carried out in a study of beta chain features in type 1 diabetes. CDR3 length: 14 residues. V gave up 2 bases and J gave up 4 bases; unmatched junction bases: 4. The germline V gene encodes CDR1 MNHNY and CDR2 SVGAGI (reference sequence). Expressed TCRB transcripts were sequenced after all isolated RNA was converted to cDNA. Only in-frame clones appear in the TCRdb table, and some are missing; sequencing was by immunoSEQ multiplex PCR. This sample yields about 230,000 clones, of which 9.6% are seen a single time; under 0.045% belongs to the top ten.

The chain joins TRBV6-6 to TRBJ1-1; TRBD1 agrees at 7 bases. The receptor's source is a woman aged 18 to 35 in good health. The sample comprised naive CD4+ T cells from blood. The CDR3: CASSYLGGGTEAFF. The CDR3 DNA follows: TGTGCCAGCAGTTACCTAGGGGGCGGCACTGAAGCTTTCTTT.